This T cell receptor (beta chain) was sequenced for a study of neurological immune-mediated disorders. The study, taken as a whole, reports: The authors found no clinical or MRI feature associated with the multiple sclerosis repertoire cluster. Multiple sclerosis was found to have the least TCR clonal expansion, below healthy controls, and HTLV-1-associated myelopathy the most.

TCRdb ran MiXCR on the 5' RACE reads and lists one entry per CDR3 protein. Altogether 95,000 or so distinct CDR3 sequences are present, 3.5% to 4% being singletons, with the ten largest covering roughly 6%. This clonotype was detected many times. Its cognate antigen is unknown. The sequenced sample was PBMCs. The receptor's source is a woman aged 18-29 years with multiple sclerosis.

The CDR3 spells CASTQGADGYTF. CDR3 nucleotide sequence: TGTGCCAGCACCCAGGGGGCTGATGGCTACACCTTC. J is TRBJ1-2 and V is TRBV6-2 or TRBV6-3, with 8 nucleotides matching TRBD1. The CDR3 is 12 amino acids. Germline CDR1 reads MNHEY; CDR2 reads SVGEGT. J gave up 6 bases and V 7 bases, and 4 bases lay outside the gene matches.